Here is one T cell receptor (beta chain) with its context. Its antigen is still unknown. One junction end disagrees with the germline gene, perhaps due to a read error. The library came from three nested PCR rounds adapted from ARM-PCR protocols. TCRdb reprocessed the multiplex PCR reads with MiXCR, giving one entry per CDR3 protein. In the table there are about 93,000 distinct CDR3 sequences, 67% of which are singletons. This entry is derived from a study of tumor and adjacent non-tumor tissue in lung cancer. The template was RNA from unsorted bulk tissue. Study findings and constraints: Compared with tumor, normal lung showed significantly lower TCR diversity.

The sequence derives from a man aged 55 to 70 with non-small cell lung cancer. Sequenced input: lung tumor tissue.

The CDR3 region has the DNA TGTGCCAACAGCCGCTCAGGCTACAATGAGCAGTTCTTT. As protein: CANSRSGYNEQFF. The rearrangement joins TRBV7-8 to TRBJ2-1; D is uncertain. The length of the CDR3 is 13 residues. Per germline, CDR1 SGHVS and CDR2 FQNEAQ.